These 31 T cell receptor beta chains were all obtained from the same sample, sequenced in a study of shared clonotypes between healthy human individuals. Repertoires were generated with immunoSEQ multiplex PCR, while TCRdb's copy carries only in-frame clones and drops some. Here the sample spans some 2 million clones, around 96% being singletons. Naive CD8 cells lacked CD45RO, underwent positive selection for CCR7 and left out terminally differentiated effector memory CD45RA+ cells. Sequenced sample: naive CD8+ T cells sorted from blood. These receptors came from a man younger than 30 in good health.

Of note for this clone: Other DNA sequences in this specimen translate into the identical CDR3. The chain is built from TRBV5-6 and TRBJ2-7; D remains ambiguous. V was cut by 3 bases and J by 4 bases, with 5 bases left in between. The CDR3 is made up of 11 amino acids. CDR1 is SGHDT and CDR2 is YYEEEE in the germline V gene. This CDR3 is CASSSLYEQYF. The DNA for the CDR3 is TGTGCCAGCAGCTCCCTTTACGAGCAGTACTTC.

The CDR3 reads CATSSAPIWTSGEGETQYF. For the CDR3, the DNA is TGTGCCACCAGCTCCGCTCCAATCTGGACTAGCGGGGAGGGGGAGACCCAGTACTTC. V usage is TRBV15 and J usage is TRBJ2-5, with TRBD2 identical over 12 bases. Per germline, CDR1 LNHNV and CDR2 YYDKDF (reference sequence). The CDR3 sequence is 19 residues long. J lost 5 bases, V lost 5 bases, and 18 bases had no gene match.

In the case of this clone: Within the sample, other DNA sequences also encode this same CDR3. The V call is TRBV7-6, the J call TRBJ1-1; D perhaps matches TRBD1 (5 bases). CDR1 SGHVS and CDR2 FNYEAQ come from the germline V gene. The germline V and J ends were trimmed by 4 bases and 4 bases, with 10 bases remaining between them. The CDR3 runs 13 residues. CDR3 in DNA: TGTGCCAGCAGCTCAGGGACCGGCACTGAAGCTTTCTTT. Translation: CASSSGTGTEAFF.

A remark on this clone: This CDR3 is also generated by other DNA sequences in the sample. The V and J genes are TRBV6-1 and TRBJ1-1; weak D call: TRBD1 (5 bases). This CDR3 spans 14 amino acids. Trimming pared 2 bases from V and 4 bases from J, leaving 11 bases between. The germline V gene has CDR1 MNHNS and CDR2 SASEGT. The CDR3 spells CASSEPGQGTEAFF. The CDR3 nucleotides read TGTGCCAGCAGTGAACCTGGCCAGGGCACTGAAGCTTTCTTT.

This clone was detected a few times. V gene TRBV27 combines with J gene TRBJ1-2; no clear D gene. CDR3 length: 14 residues. CDR1 is MNHEY and CDR2 is SMNVEV in the germline V gene (reference sequence). Trimming pared 6 bases from V and 1 base from J, leaving 12 bases between. CDR3 region: CASRAEHFNYGYTF. CDR3 bases: TGTGCCAGCAGGGCAGAACACTTTAACTATGGCTACACCTTC.

The CDR3 here is CAILKQGMNTEAFF. In DNA, the CDR3 is TGTGCCATCCTAAAACAGGGCATGAACACTGAAGCTTTCTTT. This sequence joins TRBV7-8 and TRBJ1-1; D is perhaps TRBD1 (6 bases). This CDR3 has 14 residues. CDR1 is SGHVS, CDR2 FQNEAQ, per germline. V lost 10 bases to trimming and J lost 0 bases, with 15 bases between them.

The rearrangement joins TRBV19 to TRBJ2-7; the D gene is possibly TRBD1 (6 bases). V was clipped by 7 bases and J by 0 bases, with 10 bases between them. CDR3 size: 13 residues. Per germline, CDR1 LNHDA and CDR2 SQIVND (reference sequence). The chain's CDR3 is CASMGDNSYEQYF. The CDR3 DNA follows: TGTGCCAGTATGGGGGACAACTCCTACGAGCAGTACTTC.

Comments on this clone: The same CDR3 arises from other DNA sequences in this sample as well. V and J are TRBV2 and TRBJ1-5; 9 bases are a match to TRBD1. The CDR3 length is 14 residues. V lost 3 bases, J lost 7 bases, and 4 bases stayed unmatched. CDR1 is SNHLY and CDR2 is FYNNEI in the germline V gene. CDR3 sequence reads: CASSDLGQGQPQHF. CDR3 sequence (DNA): TGTGCCAGCAGTGATTTGGGACAGGGCCAGCCCCAGCATTTT. The full variable domain, rest sourced from reference TRBV2 and TRBJ1-5, is EPEVTQTPSHQVTQMGQEVILRCVPISNHLYFYWYRQILGQKVEFLVSFYNNEISEKSEIFDDQFSVERPDGSNFTLKIRSTKLEDSAMYFCASSDLGQGQPQHFGDGTRLSIL.

The chain uses TRBV4-1 and TRBJ2-7; D gene uncertain. The CDR3 runs 14 residues. From germline, CDR1 is MGHRA and CDR2 YSYEKL. The V end was cut by 0 bases, the J end by 2 bases, with 8 bases between. CDR3 residues: CASSQDRQTYEQYF. CDR3 sequence (DNA): TGCGCCAGCAGCCAAGATCGGCAGACCTACGAGCAGTACTTC.

The genes are TRBV7-8 and TRBJ1-4; the D is unclear. The CDR3 contains 15 residues. Germline values: CDR1 SGHVS, CDR2 FQNEAQ. V lost 5 bases and J 3 bases, leaving 13 bases between the germline ends. CDR3 DNA: TGTGCCAGCAGCCCTGTTGCGAGGGCTAATGAAAAACTGTTTTTT. It specifies CASSPVARANEKLFF.

This chain connects TRBV27 to TRBJ2-1, with a tentative D call TRBD1 (6 bases). Trimming pared 4 bases from V and 5 bases from J, leaving 12 bases between. CDR1 and CDR2 (germline): MNHEY, SMNVEV (reference sequence). CDR3 size: 14 residues. In nucleotides, the CDR3 is TGTGCCAGCAGTTCCGGGACACCGGACAATGAGCAGTTCTTC. Translation gives CASSSGTPDNEQFF.

The genes are TRBV4-3 and TRBJ2-7, with D maybe TRBD1 (6 bases). The CDR3 runs 13 residues. Trimming cost V 2 bases and J 2 bases, with 7 bases left between them. The germline V gene encodes CDR1 LGHNA and CDR2 YSLEER. The CDR3 region has the DNA TGCGCCAGCAGCCAAAGGACAGCCTACGAGCAGTACTTC. Protein product: CASSQRTAYEQYF.

The chain couples TRBV6-5 to TRBJ2-7; D is ambiguous. Trimming stripped 0 bases from V and 0 bases from J, with 9 bases between. CDR1 is MNHEY and CDR2 is SVGAGI in the germline V gene. The CDR3 has 15 residues. DNA of the CDR3: TGTGCCAGCAGTTACTCGACGGCAGGCTCCTACGAGCAGTACTTC. As protein: CASSYSTAGSYEQYF.

The genes are TRBV28 and TRBJ2-7; D gene unclear. The V gene's germline CDR1 is MDHEN and CDR2 SYDVKM. Trimming shortened V by 10 bases and J by 5 bases, and 21 bases separated the two germline ends. The CDR3 spans 14 residues. Here the CDR3 reads CATSQVLLENEQYF. Here the CDR3 DNA reads TGTGCCACCTCCCAGGTGCTGTTGGAAAACGAGCAGTACTTC.

A remark on this clone: The same CDR3 can be traced to other DNA sequences in this sample. The J gene is TRBJ1-1, the V gene TRBV6-5, with no clear D. Trimming shortened V by 0 bases and J by 5 bases, and 10 bases separated the two germline ends. CDR3 length equals 14 residues. Per germline, CDR1 MNHEY and CDR2 SVGAGI. This CDR3 reads CASSYSNQGTEAFF. Here the CDR3 DNA reads TGTGCCAGCAGTTACTCGAATCAAGGGACTGAAGCTTTCTTT.

The chain uses TRBV4-1 and TRBJ1-3, with a weak D call TRBD1 (6 bases). Germline V lookup: CDR1 MGHRA, CDR2 YSYEKL. V was shortened by 5 bases and J by 0 bases, with 14 bases between the two germline ends. The CDR3 is 16 residues long. The CDR3 DNA sequence: TGCGCCAGCAGCGCCCGACAGGACCCCTCTGGAAACACCATATATTTT. The encoded protein is CASSARQDPSGNTIYF.

The chain couples TRBV7-9 to TRBJ2-7; a possible D gene is TRBD1 (7 bases). The CDR3 consists of 15 residues. Germline CDR1 reads SEHNR; CDR2 reads FQNEAQ (reference sequence). The V gene lost 4 bases and the J gene lost 3 bases, with 16 bases spanning the gap. The CDR3 loop is CASSWGDRGDYEQYF. CDR3 DNA sequence: TGTGCCAGCAGCTGGGGGGACAGAGGAGACTACGAGCAGTACTTC.

The gene calls are TRBV2 and TRBJ2-3; D could derive from TRBD1 or TRBD2 (6 bases each). Looked up from germline, CDR1 is SNHLY and CDR2 is FYNNEI. Trimming took off 3 bases at V and 5 bases at J, with 15 bases between the two ends. CDR3 length: 15 residues. The CDR3 DNA sequence: TGTGCCAGCAGTGATTTCCGGGGGCAGGAAGATACGCAGTATTTT. Amino acids: CASSDFRGQEDTQYF. The entire variable domain, with the rest obtained from reference TRBV2 and TRBJ2-3, is as follows: EPEVTQTPSHQVTQMGQEVILRCVPISNHLYFYWYRQILGQKVEFLVSFYNNEISEKSEIFDDQFSVERPDGSNFTLKIRSTKLEDSAMYFCASSDFRGQEDTQYFGPGTRLTVL.

The J gene is TRBJ2-3, the V gene TRBV25-1; TRBD1 agrees at 7 bases. The length of the CDR3 is 15 residues. The V segment lost 2 bases and the J segment 1 base; nucleotides outside the gene matches: 3. CDR1 and CDR2 (germline): MGHDK, SYGVNS. CDR3 bases: TGTGCCAGCAGTGAACCCGGGACAGGCACAGATACGCAGTATTTT. This encodes CASSEPGTGTDTQYF.

The rearrangement links TRBV29-1 to TRBJ2-7; 10 positions agree with TRBD2. This CDR3 has 14 residues. The J segment lost 3 bases and the V segment lost 2 bases, leaving 4 bases of the junction unmatched. Germline lookup yields CDR1 SQVTM and CDR2 ANQGSEA. Here the CDR3 DNA reads TGCAGCGTTGAATTAGCGGGAGGAGTCTACGAGCAGTACTTC. Its protein is CSVELAGGVYEQYF.

On this clone: This sample also contains other DNA sequences that code for the same CDR3. The chain has TRBV9 and TRBJ2-7, with D possibly being TRBD2 (6 bases). Germline values: CDR1 SGDLS, CDR2 YYNGEE. The V end was cut by 2 bases, the J end by 1 base, with 13 bases between. The CDR3 length is 15 residues. CDR3 residues: CASSVGGEGSYEQYF. The DNA of the CDR3 is TGTGCCAGCAGCGTCGGGGGAGAAGGGTCCTACGAGCAGTACTTC.

The count of this clone is one. The chain couples TRBV5-1 to TRBJ2-7; D is possibly TRBD1 or TRBD2 (5 bases each). V was shortened by 4 bases and J by 1 base, with 12 bases between the two germline ends. Looked up from germline, CDR1 is SGHRS and CDR2 is YFSETQ. The CDR3 totals 14 residues. The CDR3 nucleotides are TGCGCCAGCAGCCCGGGACCTTTTTCCTACGAGCAGTACTTC. Residues: CASSPGPFSYEQYF. The full variable domain, in which reference TRBV5-1 and TRBJ2-7 provide the parts outside the CDR3, is KAGVTQTPRYLIKTRGQQVTLSCSPISGHRSVSWYQQTPGQGLQFLFEYFSETQRNKGNFPGRFSGRQFSNSRSEMNVSTLELGDSALYLCASSPGPFSYEQYFGPGTRLTVT.

The chain uses TRBV7-3 and TRBJ2-1; D is unclear. This CDR3 has 14 amino acids. The V end lost 5 bases, the J end lost 6 bases, and 14 bases lay between the germline ends. CDR1 is SGHTA and CDR2 is FQGTGA in the germline V gene. Here the CDR3 DNA reads TGTGCCAGCAGCCACCCTTACCTTGGCAATGAGCAGTTCTTC. It translates to CASSHPYLGNEQFF.

V and J are TRBV5-4 and TRBJ1-2; D perhaps matches TRBD1 (5 bases). The CDR3 spans 14 residues. V lost 4 bases and J 6 bases, leaving 16 bases between the germline ends. CDR1 and CDR2 from the germline V gene are SGHNT and YYREEE (reference sequence). The CDR3 protein is CASSLGDPADGYTF. In nucleotides, the CDR3 is TGTGCCAGCAGCCTCGGGGACCCCGCGGATGGCTACACCTTC.

This sequence joins TRBV7-9 and TRBJ2-2; tentative D call: TRBD1 (5 bases). V dropped 2 bases and J dropped 7 bases, with 11 bases sitting between them. Germline assignment: CDR1 SEHNR and CDR2 FQNEAQ (reference sequence). CDR3 length: 14 amino acids. CDR3 amino acids: CASSLIQADGELFF. The CDR3 DNA is TGTGCCAGCAGCTTAATACAGGCAGACGGGGAGCTGTTTTTT.

The chain couples TRBV27 to TRBJ2-1; the D gene is possibly TRBD1 (5 bases). Germline V lookup: CDR1 MNHEY, CDR2 SMNVEV (reference sequence). The CDR3 covers 17 residues. Trimming cost V 6 bases and J 0 bases, with 18 bases left between them. CDR3 coding DNA: TGTGCCAGCAGCTTGCAGACTGGGGCGGACTCCTACAATGAGCAGTTCTTC. It is translated as CASSLQTGADSYNEQFF.

This clone was seen just once. V and J are TRBV5-4 and TRBJ2-2, with 11 bases fitting TRBD2. V was pared by 1 base and J by 6 bases, with 5 bases of the junction left unmatched. The CDR3 is 16 residues long. Looked up from germline, CDR1 is SGHNT and CDR2 is YYREEE (reference sequence). The CDR3 coding sequence is TGTGCCAGCAGCTTGTTCACTAGCGGGAGTGCCGGGGAGCTGTTTTTT. This codes for CASSLFTSGSAGELFF.

J is TRBJ2-7 and V is TRBV15, with 9 bases lining up with TRBD2. Per the germline V gene, CDR1 is LNHNV and CDR2 is YYDKDF (reference sequence). The CDR3 extends over 14 amino acids. V trimming: 8 bases; J trimming: 3 bases; junction bases outside the gene matches: 8. The CDR3 DNA sequence: TGTGCCACCTCGAATGTACTAGCGGGCTACGAGCAGTACTTC. It codes for CATSNVLAGYEQYF. Combining the CDR3 with reference TRBV15 and TRBJ2-7 gives the whole variable domain DAMVIQNPRYQVTQFGKPVTLSCSQTLNHNVMYWYQQKSSQAPKLLFHYYDKDFNNEADTPDNFQSRRPNTSFCFLDIRSPGLGDTAMYLCATSNVLAGYEQYFGPGTRLTVT.

This clone was found once. The same CDR3 is also encoded by other DNA sequences in this sample. The chain links TRBV6-5 to TRBJ1-1; weak D call: TRBD1 (5 bases). This CDR3 comprises 14 residues. The germline V gene has CDR1 MNHEY and CDR2 SVGAGI. Deletions cut 2 bases from V and 1 base from J, with 8 bases between. This chain's CDR3 is CASSYGGANTEAFF. CDR3 sequence (DNA): TGTGCCAGCAGTTACGGCGGGGCGAACACTGAAGCTTTCTTT.

The chain links TRBV6-5 to TRBJ2-5; a possible D gene is TRBD2 (6 bases). Trimming shortened V by 5 bases and J by 2 bases, and 12 bases separated the two germline ends. The CDR3 is 14 amino acids. Germline CDR1 is MNHEY and CDR2 is SVGAGI. Here the CDR3 DNA reads TGTGCCAGCAGTGGGGTGCGGGATCAAGAGACCCAGTACTTC. It encodes CASSGVRDQETQYF.

The CDR3 region has the DNA TGCGCCAGCAGCTTGGGTCCGGACGGACAAGAGACCCAGTACTTC. Its protein product is CASSLGPDGQETQYF. This sequence joins TRBV5-1 and TRBJ2-5; D gene uncertain. The V end lost 0 bases, the J end lost 2 bases, and 11 bases lay between the germline ends. The length of the CDR3 is 15 residues. Germline CDR1 reads SGHRS; CDR2 reads YFSETQ.